This T cell receptor (beta chain) was retrieved from a study of spatial heterogeneity in lung cancer. The sample's time point: sample taken at primary tumor resection. Using its own MiXCR run on the 5' RACE reads, TCRdb lists one record per CDR3 protein. The sample includes 25,000 or so distinct CDR3 sequences, over 3% seen only once; the top ten take about 30%. At least ten counts were recorded for this clonotype. This specimen was PBMCs, taken at surgery. The sequence was collected from a female donor with early-stage non-small cell lung cancer.

CDR3 loop: CASSPPTGVDSTNTGELFF. CDR3 bases: TGTGCCAGCTCACCACCGACCGGGGTCGACAGCACGAACACCGGGGAGCTGTTTTTT. This chain uses TRBV18 with TRBJ2-2; D is tentatively TRBD1 or TRBD2 (5 bases each). The germline V gene has CDR1 KGHSH and CDR2 LQKENI. The CDR3 loop spans 19 amino acids. V gave up 0 bases and J gave up 0 bases, with 17 bases separating them.